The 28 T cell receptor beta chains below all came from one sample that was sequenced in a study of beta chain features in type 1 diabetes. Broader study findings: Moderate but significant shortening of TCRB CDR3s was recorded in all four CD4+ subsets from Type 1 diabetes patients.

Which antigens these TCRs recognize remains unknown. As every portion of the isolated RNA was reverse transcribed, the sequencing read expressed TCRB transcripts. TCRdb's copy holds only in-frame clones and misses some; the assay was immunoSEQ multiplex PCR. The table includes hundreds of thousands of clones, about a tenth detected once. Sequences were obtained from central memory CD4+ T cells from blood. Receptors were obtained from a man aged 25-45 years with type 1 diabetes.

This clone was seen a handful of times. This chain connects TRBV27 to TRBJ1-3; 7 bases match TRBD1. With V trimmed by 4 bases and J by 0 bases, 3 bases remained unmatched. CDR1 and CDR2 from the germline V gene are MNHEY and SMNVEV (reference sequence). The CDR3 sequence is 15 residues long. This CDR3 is CASSSYRGSGNTIYF. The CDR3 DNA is TGTGCCAGCAGTTCCTACAGGGGCTCTGGAAACACCATATATTTT.

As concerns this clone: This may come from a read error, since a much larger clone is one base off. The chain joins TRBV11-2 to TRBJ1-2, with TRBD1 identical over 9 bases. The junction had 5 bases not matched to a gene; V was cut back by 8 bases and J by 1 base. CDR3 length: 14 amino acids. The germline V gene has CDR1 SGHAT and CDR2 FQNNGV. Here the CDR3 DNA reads TGTGCCAGCTGGAACAGGGGGCGTAACTATGGCTACACCTTC. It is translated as CASWNRGRNYGYTF.

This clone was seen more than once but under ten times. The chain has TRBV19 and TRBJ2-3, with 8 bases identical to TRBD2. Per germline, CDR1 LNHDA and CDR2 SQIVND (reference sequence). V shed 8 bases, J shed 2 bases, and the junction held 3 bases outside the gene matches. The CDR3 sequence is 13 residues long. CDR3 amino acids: CASFGGATDTQYF. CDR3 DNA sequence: TGTGCCAGTTTCGGGGGGGCCACAGATACGCAGTATTTT.

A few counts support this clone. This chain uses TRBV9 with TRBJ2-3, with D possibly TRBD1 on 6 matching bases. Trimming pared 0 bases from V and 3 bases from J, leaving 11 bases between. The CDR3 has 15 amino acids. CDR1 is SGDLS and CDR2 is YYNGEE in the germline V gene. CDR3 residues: CASSVGPGVTDTQYF. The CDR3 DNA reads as TGTGCCAGCAGCGTAGGTCCAGGGGTAACAGATACGCAGTATTTT.

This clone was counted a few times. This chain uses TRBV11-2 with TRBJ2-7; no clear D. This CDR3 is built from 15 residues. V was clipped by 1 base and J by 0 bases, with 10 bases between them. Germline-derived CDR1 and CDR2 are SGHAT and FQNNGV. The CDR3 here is CASSLAADLSYEQYF. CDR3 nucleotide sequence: TGTGCCAGCAGCTTAGCGGCAGACCTCTCCTACGAGCAGTACTTC.

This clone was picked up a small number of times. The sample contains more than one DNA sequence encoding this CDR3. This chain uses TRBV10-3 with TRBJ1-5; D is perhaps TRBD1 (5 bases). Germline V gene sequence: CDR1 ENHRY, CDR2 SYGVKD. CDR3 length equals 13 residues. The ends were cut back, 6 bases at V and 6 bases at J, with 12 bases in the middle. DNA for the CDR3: TGTGCCATCAGCCGGGGGGAGCGTCAGCCCCAGCATTTT. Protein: CAISRGERQPQHF.

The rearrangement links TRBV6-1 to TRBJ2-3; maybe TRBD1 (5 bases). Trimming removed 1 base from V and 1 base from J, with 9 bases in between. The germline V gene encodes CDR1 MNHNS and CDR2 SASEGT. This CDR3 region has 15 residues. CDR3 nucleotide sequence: TGTGCCAGCAGTGAAGGGGGCCATGGCACAGATACGCAGTATTTT. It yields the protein CASSEGGHGTDTQYF.

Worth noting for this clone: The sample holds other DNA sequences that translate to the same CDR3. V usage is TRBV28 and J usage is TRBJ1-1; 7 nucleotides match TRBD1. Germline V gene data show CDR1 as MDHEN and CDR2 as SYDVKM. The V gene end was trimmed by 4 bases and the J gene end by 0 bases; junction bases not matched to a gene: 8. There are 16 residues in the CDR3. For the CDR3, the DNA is TGTGCCAGCAGTTCCCCCGGGACAGCTATGAACACTGAAGCTTTCTTT. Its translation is CASSSPGTAMNTEAFF.

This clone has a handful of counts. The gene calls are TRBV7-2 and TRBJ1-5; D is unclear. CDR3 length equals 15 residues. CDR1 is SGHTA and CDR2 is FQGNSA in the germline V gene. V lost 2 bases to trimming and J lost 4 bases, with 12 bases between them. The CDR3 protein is CASSLIAGGNQPQHF. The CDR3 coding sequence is TGTGCCAGCAGCTTAATTGCCGGAGGGAATCAGCCCCAGCATTTT.

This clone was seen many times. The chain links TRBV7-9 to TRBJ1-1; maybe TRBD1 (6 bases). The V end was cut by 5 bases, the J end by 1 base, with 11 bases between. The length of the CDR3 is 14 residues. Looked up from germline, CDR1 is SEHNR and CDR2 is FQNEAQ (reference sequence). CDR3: CASSPQQGNTEAFF. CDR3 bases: TGTGCCAGCAGCCCCCAACAGGGGAACACTGAAGCTTTCTTT. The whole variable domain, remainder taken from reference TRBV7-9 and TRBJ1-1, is DTGVSQNPRHKITKRGQNVTFRCDPISEHNRLYWYRQTLGQGPEFLTYFQNEAQLEKSRLLSDRFSAERPKGSFSTLEIQRTEQGDSAMYLCASSPQQGNTEAFFGQGTRLTVV.

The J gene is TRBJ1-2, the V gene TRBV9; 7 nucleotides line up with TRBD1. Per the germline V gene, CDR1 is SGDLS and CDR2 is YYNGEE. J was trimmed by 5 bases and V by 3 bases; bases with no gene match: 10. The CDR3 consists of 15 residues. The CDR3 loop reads CASSAGGTDLYGYTF. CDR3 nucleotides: TGTGCCAGCAGCGCTGGGGGGACAGACCTATATGGCTACACCTTC.

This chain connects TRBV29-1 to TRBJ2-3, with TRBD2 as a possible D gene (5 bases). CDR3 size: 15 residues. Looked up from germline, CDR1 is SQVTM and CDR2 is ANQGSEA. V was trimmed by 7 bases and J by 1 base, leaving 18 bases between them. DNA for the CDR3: TGCAGCGGCCTAAGGTCCGGGATCGGCACAGATACGCAGTATTTT. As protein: CSGLRSGIGTDTQYF.

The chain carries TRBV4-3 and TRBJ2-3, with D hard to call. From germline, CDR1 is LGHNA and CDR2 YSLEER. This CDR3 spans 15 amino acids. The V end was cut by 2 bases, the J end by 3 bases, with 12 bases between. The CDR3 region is CASSQSWLGTDTQYF. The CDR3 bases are TGCGCCAGCAGCCAATCTTGGCTAGGGACAGATACGCAGTATTTT.

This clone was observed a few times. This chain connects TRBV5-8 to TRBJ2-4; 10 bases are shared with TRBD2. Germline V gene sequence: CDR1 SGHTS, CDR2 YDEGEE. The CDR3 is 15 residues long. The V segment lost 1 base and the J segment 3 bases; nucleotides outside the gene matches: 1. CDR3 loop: CASSLWTSGKNIQYF. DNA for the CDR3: TGTGCCAGCAGCTTGTGGACTAGCGGCAAAAACATTCAGTACTTC.

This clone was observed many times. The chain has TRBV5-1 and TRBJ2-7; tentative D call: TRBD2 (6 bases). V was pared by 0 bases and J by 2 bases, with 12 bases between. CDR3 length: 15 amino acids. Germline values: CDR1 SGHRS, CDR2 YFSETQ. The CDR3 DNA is TGCGCCAGCAGCTTGGGGGACTCACGAACCTACGAGCAGTACTTC. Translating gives CASSLGDSRTYEQYF.

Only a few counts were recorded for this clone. Written as DNA, the CDR3 is TGCGCCAGCAGCTTGGCCACAGGGGAGGGGACCGAGACCCAGTACTTC. Translation: CASSLATGEGTETQYF. This chain connects TRBV5-1 to TRBJ2-5; perhaps D is TRBD1 or TRBD2 (7 bases each). V lost 0 bases and J 5 bases, leaving 17 bases between the germline ends. Germline CDR1 and CDR2: SGHRS and YFSETQ. The CDR3 loop spans 16 amino acids.

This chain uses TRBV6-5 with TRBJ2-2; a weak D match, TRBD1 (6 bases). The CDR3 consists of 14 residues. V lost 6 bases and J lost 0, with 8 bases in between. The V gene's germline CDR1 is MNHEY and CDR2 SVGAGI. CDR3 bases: TGTGCCAGCAGGACAGGCACGAACACCGGGGAGCTGTTTTTT. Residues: CASRTGTNTGELFF.

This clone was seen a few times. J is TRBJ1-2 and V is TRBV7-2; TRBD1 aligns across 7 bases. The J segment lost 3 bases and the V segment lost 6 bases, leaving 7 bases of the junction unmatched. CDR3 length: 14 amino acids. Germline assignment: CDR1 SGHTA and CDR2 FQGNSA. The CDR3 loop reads CASSRQGADYGYTF. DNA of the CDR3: TGTGCCAGCAGTCGACAGGGCGCCGACTATGGCTACACCTTC.

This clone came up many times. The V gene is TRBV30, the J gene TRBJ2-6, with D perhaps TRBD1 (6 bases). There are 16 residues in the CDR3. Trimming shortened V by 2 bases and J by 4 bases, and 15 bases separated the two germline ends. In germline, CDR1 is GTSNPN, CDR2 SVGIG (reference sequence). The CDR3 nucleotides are TGTGCCTGGAGTCCCCCACAGGGTTACGGGGCCAACGTCCTGACTTTC. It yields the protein CAWSPPQGYGANVLTF.

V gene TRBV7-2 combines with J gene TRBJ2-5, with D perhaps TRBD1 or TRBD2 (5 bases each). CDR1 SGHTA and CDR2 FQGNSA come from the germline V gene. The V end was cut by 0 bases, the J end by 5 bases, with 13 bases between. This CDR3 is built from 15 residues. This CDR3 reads CASSLAGQGGETQYF. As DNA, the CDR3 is TGTGCCAGCAGCTTAGCGGGGCAGGGCGGGGAGACCCAGTACTTC.

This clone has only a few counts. CDR3 amino acids: CASSPTGNHEQYF. The CDR3 coding sequence is TGCGCCAGCAGCCCGACAGGTAACCACGAGCAGTACTTC. This rearrangement joins TRBV5-1 to TRBJ2-7; the D gene is possibly TRBD1 (6 bases). CDR3 size: 13 residues. Germline V lookup: CDR1 SGHRS, CDR2 YFSETQ. With 4 bases removed from V and 5 bases from J, the gap between germline ends came to 13 bases.

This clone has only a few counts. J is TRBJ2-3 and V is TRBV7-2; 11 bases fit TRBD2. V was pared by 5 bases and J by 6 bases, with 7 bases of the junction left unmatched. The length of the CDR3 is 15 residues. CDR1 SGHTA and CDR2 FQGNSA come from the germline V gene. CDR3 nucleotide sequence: TGTGCCAGCAGCCTGGGACTAGCGGAAGGGGATACGCAGTATTTT. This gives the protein CASSLGLAEGDTQYF.

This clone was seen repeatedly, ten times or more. CDR3 DNA: TGTGCCAGTTACAGGGGACCGAGTGCAGATACGCAGTATTTT. Translating it yields CASYRGPSADTQYF. The gene calls are TRBV7-9 and TRBJ2-3; 7 nucleotides agree with TRBD1. This CDR3 comprises 14 residues. Trimming cost V 9 bases and J 4 bases; bases outside gene matches: 10. Germline-derived CDR1 and CDR2 are SEHNR and FQNEAQ (reference sequence).

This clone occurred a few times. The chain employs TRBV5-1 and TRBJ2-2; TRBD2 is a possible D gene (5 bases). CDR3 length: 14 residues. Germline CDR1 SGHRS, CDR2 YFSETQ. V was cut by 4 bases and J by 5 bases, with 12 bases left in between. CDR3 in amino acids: CASSSGLGTGELFF. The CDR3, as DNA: TGCGCCAGCAGCAGCGGATTGGGAACCGGGGAGCTGTTTTTT. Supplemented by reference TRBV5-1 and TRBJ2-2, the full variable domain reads KAGVTQTPRYLIKTRGQQVTLSCSPISGHRSVSWYQQTPGQGLQFLFEYFSETQRNKGNFPGRFSGRQFSNSRSEMNVSTLELGDSALYLCASSSGLGTGELFFGEGSRLTVL.

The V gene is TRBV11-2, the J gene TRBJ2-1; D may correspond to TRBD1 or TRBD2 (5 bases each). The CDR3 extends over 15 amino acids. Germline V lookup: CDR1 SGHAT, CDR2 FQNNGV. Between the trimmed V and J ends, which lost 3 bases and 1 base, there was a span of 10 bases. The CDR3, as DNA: TGTGCCAGCAGCTTGGGGGACGGTTCCTACAATGAGCAGTTCTTC. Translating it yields CASSLGDGSYNEQFF.

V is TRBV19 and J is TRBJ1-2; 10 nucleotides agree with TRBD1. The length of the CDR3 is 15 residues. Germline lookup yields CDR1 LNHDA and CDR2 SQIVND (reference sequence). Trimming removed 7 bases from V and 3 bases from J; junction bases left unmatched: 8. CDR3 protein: CASTTLGTGDYGYTF. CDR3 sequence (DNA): TGTGCCAGTACGACACTCGGGACAGGGGACTATGGCTACACCTTC.

The CDR3 protein is CASSFLTTSGGSTDTQYF. CDR3 coding DNA: TGTGCCAGCAGCTTCCTCACGACTAGCGGGGGGAGCACAGATACGCAGTATTTT. The rearrangement joins TRBV7-2 to TRBJ2-3; 13 positions agree with TRBD2. V shed 3 bases, J shed 0 bases, and the junction held 6 bases outside the gene matches. Looked up from germline, CDR1 is SGHTA and CDR2 is FQGNSA. The CDR3 is 18 amino acids. Complete variable domain (other parts from reference TRBV7-2 and TRBJ2-3): GAGVSQSPSNKVTEKGKDVELRCDPISGHTALYWYRQSLGQGLEFLIYFQGNSAPDKSGLPSDRFSAERTGGSVSTLTIQRTQQEDSAVYLCASSFLTTSGGSTDTQYFGPGTRLTVL.

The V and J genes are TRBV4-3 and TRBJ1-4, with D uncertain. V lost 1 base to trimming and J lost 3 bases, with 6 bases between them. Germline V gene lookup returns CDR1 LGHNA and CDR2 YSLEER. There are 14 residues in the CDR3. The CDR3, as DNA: TGCGCCAGCAGCCAAGGGGGAGCTAATGAAAAACTGTTTTTT. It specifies CASSQGGANEKLFF.